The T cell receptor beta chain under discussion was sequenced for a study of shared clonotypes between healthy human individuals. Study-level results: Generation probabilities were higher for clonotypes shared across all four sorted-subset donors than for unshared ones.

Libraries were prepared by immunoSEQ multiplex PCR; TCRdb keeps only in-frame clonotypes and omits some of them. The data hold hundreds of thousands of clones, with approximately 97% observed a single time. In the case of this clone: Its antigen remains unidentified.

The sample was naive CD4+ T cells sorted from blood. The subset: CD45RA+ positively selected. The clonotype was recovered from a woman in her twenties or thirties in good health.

CDR3: CASSLTGWDYGYTF. The DNA of the CDR3 is TGTGCCAGCAGCTTAACAGGGTGGGACTATGGCTACACCTTC. The V and J genes are TRBV7-6 and TRBJ1-2, with D maybe TRBD1 (6 bases). In germline, CDR1 is SGHVS, CDR2 FNYEAQ. Trimming took off 2 bases at V and 3 bases at J, with 10 bases between the two ends. This CDR3 has 14 residues. The full variable domain, rest sourced from reference TRBV7-6 and TRBJ1-2, is GAGVSQSPRYKVTKRGQDVALRCDPISGHVSLYWYRQALGQGPEFLTYFNYEAQQDKSGLPNDRFSAERPEGSISTLTIQRTEQRDSAMYRCASSLTGWDYGYTFGSGTRLTVV.